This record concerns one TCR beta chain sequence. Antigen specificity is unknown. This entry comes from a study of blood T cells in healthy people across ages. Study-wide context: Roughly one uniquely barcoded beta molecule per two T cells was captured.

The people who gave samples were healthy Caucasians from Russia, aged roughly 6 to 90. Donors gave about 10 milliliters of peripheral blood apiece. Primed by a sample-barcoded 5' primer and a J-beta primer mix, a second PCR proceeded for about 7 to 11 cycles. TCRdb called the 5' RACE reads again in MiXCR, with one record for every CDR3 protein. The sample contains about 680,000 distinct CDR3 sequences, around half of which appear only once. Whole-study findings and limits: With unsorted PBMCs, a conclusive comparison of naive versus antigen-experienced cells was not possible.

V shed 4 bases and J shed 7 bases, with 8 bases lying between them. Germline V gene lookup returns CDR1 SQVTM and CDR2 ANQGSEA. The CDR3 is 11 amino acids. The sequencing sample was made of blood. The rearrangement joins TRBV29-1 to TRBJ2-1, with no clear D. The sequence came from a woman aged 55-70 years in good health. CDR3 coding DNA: TGCAGCGTTGTATCGGAAAATGAGCAGTTCTTC. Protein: CSVVSENEQFF.